These 3 T cell receptor beta chains were all obtained from the same sample, sequenced in a study of blood T cell repertoires in COVID-19. Measured with immunoSEQ multiplex PCR; TCRdb has only the in-frame clones, and not every one. Here the sample spans more than 200,000 clones, roughly 84% being singletons. Sequenced sample: peripheral blood. Source of these receptors: a man in his 60s with acute or convalescent COVID-19.

The genes are TRBV3-1 (or the pseudogene TRBV3-2) and TRBJ2-3; weak D call: TRBD2 (5 bases). Germline V gene sequence: CDR1 LGHDT, CDR2 YNNKEL (reference sequence). V lost 4 bases and J lost 4, with 9 bases in between. The CDR3 is 13 residues long. The CDR3 region has the DNA TGTGCCAGCAGCCGATCGGGATCAGATACGCAGTATTTT. It translates to CASSRSGSDTQYF.

The chain combines TRBV28 with TRBJ2-1, with TRBD2 matching over 10 bases. V shed 6 bases, J shed 9 bases, and the junction held 11 bases outside the gene matches. Germline V CDR1 and CDR2: MDHEN, SYDVKM. The CDR3 covers 15 residues. CDR3 loop: CASSLPGTSVGEQFF. In DNA, the CDR3 is TGTGCCAGCAGCTTACCCGGGACTAGCGTGGGTGAGCAGTTCTTC.

This chain links TRBV4-3 with TRBJ2-7; 9 nucleotides match TRBD2. After removal of 1 base from V and 0 bases from J, the junction contained 7 bases not matched to a gene. CDR1 LGHNA and CDR2 YSLEER come from the germline V gene. CDR3 size: 17 residues. CDR3 sequence reads: CASSQAASGAVSYEQYF. The DNA of the CDR3 is TGCGCCAGCAGCCAAGCGGCTAGCGGGGCTGTCTCCTACGAGCAGTACTTC.